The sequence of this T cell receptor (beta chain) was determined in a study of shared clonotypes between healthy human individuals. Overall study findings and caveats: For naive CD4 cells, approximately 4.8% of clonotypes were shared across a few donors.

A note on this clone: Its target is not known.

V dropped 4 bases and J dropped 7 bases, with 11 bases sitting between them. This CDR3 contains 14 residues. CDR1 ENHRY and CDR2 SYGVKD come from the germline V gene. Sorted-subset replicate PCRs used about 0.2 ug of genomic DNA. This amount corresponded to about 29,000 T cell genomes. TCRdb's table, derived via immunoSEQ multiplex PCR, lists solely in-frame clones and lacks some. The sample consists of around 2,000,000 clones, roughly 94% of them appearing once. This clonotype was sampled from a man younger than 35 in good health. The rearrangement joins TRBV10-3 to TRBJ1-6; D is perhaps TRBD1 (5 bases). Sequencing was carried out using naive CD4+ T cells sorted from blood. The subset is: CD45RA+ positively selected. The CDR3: CAISGPGGNSPLHF. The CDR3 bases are TGTGCCATCAGTGGCCCCGGGGGGAATTCACCCCTCCACTTT.